This TCR beta chain was obtained from a study of T-cell memory formation after mild COVID-19. TCRdb reprocessed the 5' RACE reads via MiXCR and lists one record per CDR3 protein. Found here are over 350,000 distinct CDR3 sequences, approximately 24% of them singletons; the top ten hold roughly 9.7%. CDR1 SGHVS and CDR2 FNYEAQ come from the germline V gene. Deletions cut 0 bases from V and 5 bases from J, with 20 bases between. The CDR3 spans 17 residues. Sequencing was carried out using PBMCs or a T cell subset sorted from them (not recorded which). The sequence was collected from an adult woman who had mild COVID-19 (a few samples of this study predate the infection). Cell type and time point are not known. The chain employs TRBV7-6 and TRBJ2-7, with D perhaps given as TRBD1 or TRBD2 (5 bases each). CDR3 sequence reads: CASSLALGEFRMNEQYF. The CDR3 bases are TGTGCCAGCAGCTTAGCGCTGGGGGAATTCCGGATGAACGAGCAGTACTTC.